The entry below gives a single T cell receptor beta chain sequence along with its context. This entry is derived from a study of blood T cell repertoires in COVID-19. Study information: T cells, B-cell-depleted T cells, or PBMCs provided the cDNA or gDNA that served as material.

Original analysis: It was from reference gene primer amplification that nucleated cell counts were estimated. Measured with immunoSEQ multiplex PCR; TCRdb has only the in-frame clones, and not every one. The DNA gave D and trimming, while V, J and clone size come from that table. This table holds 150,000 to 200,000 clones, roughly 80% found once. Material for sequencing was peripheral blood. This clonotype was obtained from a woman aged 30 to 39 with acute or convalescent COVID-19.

DNA of the CDR3: TGCGCCAGCAGCTTCGGGACAGCTAACTATGGCTACACCTTC. Amino acid sequence: CASSFGTANYGYTF. The chain couples TRBV5-1 to TRBJ1-2; 7 bases are a match to TRBD1. Germline V gene sequence: CDR1 SGHRS, CDR2 YFSETQ. The CDR3 sequence is 14 residues long. The V gene end was trimmed by 2 bases and the J gene end by 0 bases; junction bases not matched to a gene: 1.